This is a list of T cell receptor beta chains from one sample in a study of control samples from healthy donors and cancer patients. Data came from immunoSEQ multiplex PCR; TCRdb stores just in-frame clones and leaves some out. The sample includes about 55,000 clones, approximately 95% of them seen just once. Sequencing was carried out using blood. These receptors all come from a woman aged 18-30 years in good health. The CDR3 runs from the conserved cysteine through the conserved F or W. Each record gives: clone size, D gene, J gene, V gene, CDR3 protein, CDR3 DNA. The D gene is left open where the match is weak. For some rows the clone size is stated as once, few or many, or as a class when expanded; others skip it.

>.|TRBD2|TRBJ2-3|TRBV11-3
CASSFLAGGGQYF
TGTGCCAGCAGCTTTCTAGCGGGTGGAGGGCAGTATTTT
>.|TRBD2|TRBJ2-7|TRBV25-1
CASSESSMLVAGRYEQYF
TGTGCCAGCAGTGAGTCCAGTATGCTAGTAGCGGGTCGGTACGAGCAGTACTTC
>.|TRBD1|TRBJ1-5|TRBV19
CASTLTGTGNQPQHF
TGTGCCAGTACCCTGACCGGGACAGGCAATCAGCCCCAGCATTTT
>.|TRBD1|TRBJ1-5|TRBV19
CASSIRQGDQPQHF
TGTGCCAGTAGTATAAGGCAGGGGGATCAGCCCCAGCATTTT
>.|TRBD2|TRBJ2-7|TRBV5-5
CASSSTSGGSYEQYF
TGTGCCAGCAGCTCAACAAGCGGGGGCTCCTACGAGCAGTACTTC
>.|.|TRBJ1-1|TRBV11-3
CASSLGGTFKAFF
TGTGCCAGCAGCTTAGGGGGAACATTTAAAGCTTTCTTT
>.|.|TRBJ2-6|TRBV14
CASSQRETGANVLTF
TGTGCCAGCAGCCAACGGGAAACGGGGGCCAACGTCCTGACTTTC
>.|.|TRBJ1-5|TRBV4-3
CASSQGQGPNQPQHF
TGCGCCAGCAGCCAAGGCCAGGGCCCTAATCAGCCCCAGCATTTT
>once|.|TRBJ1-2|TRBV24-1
CATSPKGLSNYGYTF
TGTGCCACCAGCCCTAAAGGACTTTCTAACTATGGCTACACCTTC
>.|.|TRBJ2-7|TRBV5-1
CASRVSGSGEQYF
TGCGCCAGCAGGGTTTCAGGGTCTGGAGAGCAGTACTTC
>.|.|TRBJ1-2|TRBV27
CASSPILGRPIGYTF
TGTGCCAGCAGCCCGATTCTAGGCAGACCGATTGGCTACACCTTC
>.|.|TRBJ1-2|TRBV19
CASRANNYGYTF
TGTGCCAGTAGGGCTAATAACTATGGCTACACCTTC
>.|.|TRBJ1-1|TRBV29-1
CSGLGGTEAFF
TGCAGCGGGTTGGGGGGGACTGAAGCTTTCTTT
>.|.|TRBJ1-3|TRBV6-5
CASSLQRVNTIYF
TGTGCCAGCAGTCTGCAGAGAGTAAACACCATATATTTT
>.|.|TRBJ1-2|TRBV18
CASSPPRIIGGANYGYTF
TGTGCCAGCTCACCACCTCGGATAATAGGGGGTGCTAACTATGGCTACACCTTC
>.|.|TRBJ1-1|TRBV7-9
CASSRVYDTEAFF
TGTGCCAGCAGCCGTGTTTATGACACTGAAGCTTTCTTT
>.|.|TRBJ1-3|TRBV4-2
CASSQAQGPGNTIYF
TGTGCCAGCAGCCAAGCCCAGGGGCCGGGAAACACCATATATTTT
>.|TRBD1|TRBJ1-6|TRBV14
CASSQRGQNNSPLHF
TGTGCCAGCAGCCAGCGGGGACAGAATAATTCACCCCTCCACTTT
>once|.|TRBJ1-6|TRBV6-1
CASSEETDNSPLHF
TGTGCCAGCAGTGAAGAAACAGATAATTCACCCCTCCACTTT
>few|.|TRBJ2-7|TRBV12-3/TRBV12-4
CASSLAEGGEQYF
TGTGCCAGCAGTTTAGCCGAGGGGGGCGAGCAGTACTTC
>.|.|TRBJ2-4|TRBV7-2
CASSLTVDRAYF
TGTGCCAGCAGCTTAACCGTCGATCGGGCGTACTTC